The clone carrying this TCR beta chain was observed many times. What it binds is not known. Exclusions: uncontrolled infection, other autoimmune disease, pregnancy, lactation. The germline gives CDR1 LNHDA, CDR2 SQIVND (reference sequence). The CDR3 extends over 14 amino acids. V gave up 6 bases and J gave up 9 bases, with 20 bases separating them. This sample was included in a study of T cells in Graves' hyperthyroidism and ophthalmopathy. Whole-study findings and limits: Clonotypes that were expanded in thyroid above 0.001 mostly appeared in blood too.

Amplified TCR beta CDR3 regions derived from RNA transcripts. First-round RT-PCR with HTBI primers amplified the TCR CDR3 region. TCRdb processed the multiplex PCR reads anew with MiXCR; each CDR3 protein has one entry. The repertoire holds approximately 640,000 distinct CDR3 sequences, with less than 45% as singletons. The chain carries TRBV19 and TRBJ1-2; D remains unclear. Input material: peripheral blood or thyroid tissue (not recorded which). This sequence originates from an adult man with Graves' disease, either hyperthyroidism or ophthalmopathy (not recorded which). This chain's CDR3 is CASSRSDVTLSYTF. The CDR3, as DNA: TGTGCCAGTAGCCGGAGCGATGTGACCCTGAGCTACACCTTC.